The present entry profiles one TCR beta chain with its context. Germline assignment: CDR1 LNHDA and CDR2 SQIVND (reference sequence). Trimming removed 7 bases from V and 0 bases from J; junction bases left unmatched: 5. This CDR3 comprises 14 residues. This entry is derived from a study of somatic mutations in cytotoxic T cells in rheumatoid arthritis. The repertoire was sequenced with immunoSEQ multiplex PCR; TCRdb's copy has only in-frame clones and lacks some. There are 2,000 to 2,500 clones in the sample; 84% occur only once, and around two fifths lies in the top ten. The sample taken for sequencing was CD8+ T cells sorted from blood. The rearrangement joins TRBV19 to TRBJ1-1; 7 bases are shared with TRBD1. The sequence was collected from an adult with rheumatoid arthritis. As DNA, the CDR3 is TGTGCCAGTACTCCGGGACAGCTGAACACTGAAGCTTTCTTT. This sequence encodes CASTPGQLNTEAFF.